Listed below are T cell receptor beta chains from one sample, sequenced in a study of cytomegalovirus exposure and HLA in healthy donors. Libraries were prepared by immunoSEQ multiplex PCR; TCRdb keeps only in-frame clonotypes and omits some of them. This sample has about 110,000 clones, with approximately 70% found just once. The sequenced material came from PBMCs. These receptors originate from a man aged 25-45 years in good health and CMV-seronegative. Each CDR3 is given with its conserved first and last residue. The D gene is left open where the match is weak. Clone sizes are given selectively: once, few, many, or a class where the clone is expanded.

clone size,J gene,CDR3 length,V gene,D gene,CDR3 DNA,CDR3 protein
few,TRBJ2-2,16,TRBV7-2,TRBD2,TGTGCCAGCAGCAAGGGGACTAGCGGAAGCACCGGGGAGCTGTTTTTT,CASSKGTSGSTGELFF
-,TRBJ2-1,17,TRBV7-2,TRBD1,TGTGCCAGCAGCCCCCAACCGACAGGGGGCTCGGGGAATGAGCAGTTCTTC,CASSPQPTGGSGNEQFF
-,TRBJ1-4,11,TRBV29-1,-,TGCAGCGTCCTCGGGGATGAAAAACTGTTTTTT,CSVLGDEKLFF
-,TRBJ1-5,13,TRBV10-1,-,TGCGCCAGCAACGGACACGGCAATCAGCCCCAGCATTTT,CASNGHGNQPQHF
-,TRBJ1-5,15,TRBV6-6,-,TGTGCCAGCAGTTCAAATACAGGGCGAGGCCAGCCCCAGCATTTT,CASSSNTGRGQPQHF
few,TRBJ2-1,12,TRBV27,-,TGTGTGGCGACTAGTTTCTACAATGAGCAGTTCTTC,CVATSFYNEQFF
-,TRBJ2-3,17,TRBV14,-,TGTGCCAGCAGCCAAGGAAGGGTTCAGCGGAGCACAGATACGCAGTATTTT,CASSQGRVQRSTDTQYF
few,TRBJ2-3,18,TRBV28,TRBD1,TGTGCCAGCAGTTCCTCCGGGACAGATTTTCGTCCCACAGATACGCAGTATTTT,CASSSSGTDFRPTDTQYF
once,TRBJ1-1,14,TRBV14,TRBD1,TGTGCCAGCAGCCCTACAGGGGGCCACACTGAAGCTTTCTTT,CASSPTGGHTEAFF
-,TRBJ1-2,16,TRBV30,TRBD1,TGTGCCTGGAGTGGAGCTATAGGGACAGGGAACTATGGCTACACCTTC,CAWSGAIGTGNYGYTF
-,TRBJ2-3,13,TRBV7-3,-,TGTGCCAGCAGCCCCGGGAGCACAGATACGCAGTATTTT,CASSPGSTDTQYF
-,TRBJ2-1,14,TRBV5-1,-,TGCGCCAGCAGCTTCGGAGGACTACGCAATGAGCAGTTCTTC,CASSFGGLRNEQFF